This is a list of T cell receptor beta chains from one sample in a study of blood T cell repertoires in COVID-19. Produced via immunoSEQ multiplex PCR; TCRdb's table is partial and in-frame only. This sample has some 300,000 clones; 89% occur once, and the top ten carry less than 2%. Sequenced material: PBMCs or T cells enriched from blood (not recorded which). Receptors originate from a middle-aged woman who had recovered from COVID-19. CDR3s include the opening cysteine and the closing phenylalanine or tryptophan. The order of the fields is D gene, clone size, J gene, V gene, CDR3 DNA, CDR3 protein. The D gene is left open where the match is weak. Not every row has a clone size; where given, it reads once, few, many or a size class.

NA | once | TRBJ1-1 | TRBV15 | TGTGCCACCAGCACCAGGACAGCGAACACTGAAGCTTTCTTT | CATSTRTANTEAFF
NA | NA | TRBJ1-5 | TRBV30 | TGTGCCTCTCCCACCGGGACTTTACAAAGCAATCAGCCCCAGCATTTT | CASPTGTLQSNQPQHF
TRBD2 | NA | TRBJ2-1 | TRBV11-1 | TGTGCCAGCAGCTTAGAACTAGCGGGGGGTCAGTTCTTC | CASSLELAGGQFF
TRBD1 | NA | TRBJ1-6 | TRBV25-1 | TGTGCCAGCAGTATACTGGCCGGGACAGGGAATTCACCCCTCCACTTT | CASSILAGTGNSPLHF
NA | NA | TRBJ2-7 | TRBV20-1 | TGCAGTGCTAGTGGACTAAGCTACTACGAGCAGTACTTC | CSASGLSYYEQYF
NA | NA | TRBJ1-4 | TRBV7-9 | TGTGCCAGCAGCTTTCTCAATGAAAAACTGTTTTTT | CASSFLNEKLFF
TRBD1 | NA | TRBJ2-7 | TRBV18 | TGTGCCAGCTCACCAGCAGGGGGCACTCGGTCCTACGAGCAGTACTTC | CASSPAGGTRSYEQYF
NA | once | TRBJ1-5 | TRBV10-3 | TGTGCCATCAGTTCCCAGGGGTTGAATCAGCCCCAGCATTTT | CAISSQGLNQPQHF
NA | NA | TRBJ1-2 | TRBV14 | TGTGCCAGCAGCCAAACGACAGGATATGGCTACACCTTC | CASSQTTGYGYTF
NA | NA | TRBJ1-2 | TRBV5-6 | TGTGCCAGCAGTCTCGTTACACTCGACTTCGGCTACACCTTC | CASSLVTLDFGYTF
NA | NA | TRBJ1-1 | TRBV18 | TGTGCCAGCTCACCAGTGGGAGTTGGCATTGGGAACACTGAAGCTTTCTTT | CASSPVGVGIGNTEAFF
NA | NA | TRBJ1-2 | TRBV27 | TGTGCCAGCAGTTTACAGGGGACTAACTATGGCTACACCTTC | CASSLQGTNYGYTF
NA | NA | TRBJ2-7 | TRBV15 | TGTGCCACCAGCAGAGGCCAGGGGATGGGCGAGCAGTACTTC | CATSRGQGMGEQYF
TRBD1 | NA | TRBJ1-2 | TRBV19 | TGTGCCAGTAGTCTACTATACCACCCGGACAGGGTAAAAAAGCTTAACTATGGCTACACCTTC | CASSLLYHPDRVKKLNYGYTF
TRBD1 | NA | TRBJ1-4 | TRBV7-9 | TGTGCCAGCAGTCCCGAGAGGACAGGCACCACCGTGGAAAAACTGTTTTTT | CASSPERTGTTVEKLFF
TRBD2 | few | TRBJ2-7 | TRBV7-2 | TGTGCCAGCAGCTTAGCTGCGGGAGACCAATACGAGCAGTACTTC | CASSLAAGDQYEQYF
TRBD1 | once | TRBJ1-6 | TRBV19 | TGTGCCAGTAGTACTCTGGACAGGTCCGATAATTCACCCCTCCACTTT | CASSTLDRSDNSPLHF
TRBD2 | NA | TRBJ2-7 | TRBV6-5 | TGTGCCAGCAGCCTAACTAGCGGGAGTACCTACGAGCAGTACTTC | CASSLTSGSTYEQYF
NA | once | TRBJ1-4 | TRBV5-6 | TGTGCCAGCAGCTTGAGAGGACAGAATTATGAAAAACTGTTTTTT | CASSLRGQNYEKLFF
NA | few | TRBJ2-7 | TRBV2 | TGTGCCAGCAGTGAATGGGCCTGGGAGCAGTACTTC | CASSEWAWEQYF
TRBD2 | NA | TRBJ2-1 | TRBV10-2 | TGCGCCAGCAGATCGCGGGGGGGCAATGAGCAGTTCTTC | CASRSRGGNEQFF
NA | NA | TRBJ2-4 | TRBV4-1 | TGCGCCAGCAGCCACGGACAGTCGACGAAAAACATTCAGTACTTC | CASSHGQSTKNIQYF
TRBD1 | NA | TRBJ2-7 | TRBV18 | TGTGCCAGCTCAACCGGGACAGGAGCCTACGAGCAGTACTTC | CASSTGTGAYEQYF
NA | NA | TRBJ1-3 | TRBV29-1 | TGCAGCGTTGCCCGCTCTGGAAACACCATATATTTT | CSVARSGNTIYF
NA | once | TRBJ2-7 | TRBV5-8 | TGTGCCAGCAGCGTGACTGGTCCCTACGAGCAGTACTTC | CASSVTGPYEQYF
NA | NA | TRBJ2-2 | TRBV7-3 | TGTGCCAGCAGCTTGAGAACAGATAACACCGGGGAGCTGTTTTTT | CASSLRTDNTGELFF
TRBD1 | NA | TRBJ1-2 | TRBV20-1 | TGCAGTGCTAGTGATCCGGGACAGGGCTATGGCTACACCTTC | CSASDPGQGYGYTF
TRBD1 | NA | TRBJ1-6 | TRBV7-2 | TGTGCCAGCAGCTTAGGGGGTCCGAGACAGGGGAGTAATTCACCCCTCCACTTT | CASSLGGPRQGSNSPLHF
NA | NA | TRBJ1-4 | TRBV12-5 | TGTGCTAGTGGGCCCGGACAGATTAATGAAAAACTGTTTTTT | CASGPGQINEKLFF
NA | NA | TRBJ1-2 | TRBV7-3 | TGTGCCAGCAGCTTAAAGGAGGGGGAGGGTGGCTACACCTTC | CASSLKEGEGGYTF
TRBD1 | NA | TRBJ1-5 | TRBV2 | TGTGCCAGCAACCGGGACAGGGTTAATCAGCCCCAGCATTTT | CASNRDRVNQPQHF
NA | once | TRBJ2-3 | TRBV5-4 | TGTGCCAGCAGCTTGGACTATACAGATACGCAGTATTTT | CASSLDYTDTQYF
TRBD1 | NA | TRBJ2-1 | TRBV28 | TGTGCCAGCAGTCCGCCGGGACAGGGGTTGAATGAGCAGTTCTTC | CASSPPGQGLNEQFF
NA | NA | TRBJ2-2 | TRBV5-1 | TGCGCCAGCAGCTTGGACAGGGACACCGGGGAGCTGTTTTTT | CASSLDRDTGELFF
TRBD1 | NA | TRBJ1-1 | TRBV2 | TGTGCCCTCTATCTCCCGGGGGACAGGGGCCTGAACACTGAAGCTTTCTTT | CALYLPGDRGLNTEAFF
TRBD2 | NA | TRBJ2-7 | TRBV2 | TGTGCCAGCAGTTCCGGGACTAGAGTTTTCGAGCAGTACTTC | CASSSGTRVFEQYF
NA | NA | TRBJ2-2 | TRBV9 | TGTGCCAGCAGCGTAGGGGCCAGTCAGAACACCGGGGAGCTGTTTTTT | CASSVGASQNTGELFF